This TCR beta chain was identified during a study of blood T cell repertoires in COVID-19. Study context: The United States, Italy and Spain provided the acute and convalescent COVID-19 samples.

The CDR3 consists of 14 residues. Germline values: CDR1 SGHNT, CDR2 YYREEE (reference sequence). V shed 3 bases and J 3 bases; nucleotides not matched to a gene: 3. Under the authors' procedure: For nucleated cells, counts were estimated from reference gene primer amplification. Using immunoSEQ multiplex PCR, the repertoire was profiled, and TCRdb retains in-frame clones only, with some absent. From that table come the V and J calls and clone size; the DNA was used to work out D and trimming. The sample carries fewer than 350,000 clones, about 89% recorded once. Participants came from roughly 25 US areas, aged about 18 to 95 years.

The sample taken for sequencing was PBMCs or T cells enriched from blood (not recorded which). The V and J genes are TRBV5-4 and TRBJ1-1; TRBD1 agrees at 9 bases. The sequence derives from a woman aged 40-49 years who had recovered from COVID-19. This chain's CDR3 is CASSSRDRDTEAFF. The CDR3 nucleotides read TGTGCCAGCAGCTCCCGGGACAGGGACACTGAAGCTTTCTTT. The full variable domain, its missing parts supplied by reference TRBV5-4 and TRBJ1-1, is ETGVTQSPTHLIKTRGQQVTLRCSSQSGHNTVSWYQQALGQGPQFIFQYYREEENGRGNFPPRFSGLQFPNYSSELNVNALELDDSALYLCASSSRDRDTEAFFGQGTRLTVV.